This T cell receptor beta chain was retrieved from a study of cytomegalovirus exposure and HLA in healthy donors (TCRdb year 2017). Broadly, across the study: In an earlier analysis of several hundred of the donors, 250 to 350 Gb of sequence data and just under 120 million unique TCR beta sequences from about 180 million T cells were reported. To decide whether each TCR beta V gene segment behaved as functional or pseudogenic, an earlier analysis of fewer than 750 of the donors relied on high-throughput TCR beta sequencing. Because of strong linkage in the cohort, roughly five DR-DQ haplotypes were treated as single units for association and clustering. A later analysis re-examined previously published TCR beta repertoires from 610 or so donors and added high-resolution HLA genotyping to investigate patterns of TCR occurrence. Every discovery cohort repertoire had been produced on one sequencing platform. Donor age, sex, ethnicity and CMV serostatus were collected together with the repertoire data. Rather than using new phenotypic data, the later analysis identified candidate immune exposures from TCR beta sequences and from how often those sequences occurred across donors. The genetic ancestry cluster associated with self-reported Caucasian donors included 81% of the roughly 410 genotyped donors. In addition to the first cohort of about 650 subjects, a separate validation cohort of 120 different subjects was used. About 300 gigabases of sequencing data and around 87 million unique TCR sequences were included in an early release covering 550 to 650 HLA-typed donors. To predict cytomegalovirus infection status, the study brought together high-throughput TCR immunosequencing, statistical association of individual TCRs with disease status, and machine learning. A later genetic analysis used genome-wide SNP genotypes for about three fifths of the roughly 700 donors, treating that subset as a discovery cohort. The number of donors typed differed by locus, with roughly 629-640 for A, B, C, DRB1 and DQB1, 522 for DQA1, 600 to 610 for DPA1, and some 470 for DPB1. The study profiled the T cell repertoires of 500 to 800 subjects by immunosequencing and related them to cytomegalovirus serostatus. HLA typing covered class I and class II loci at four-digit resolution. Among about 410 genotyped donors of the cohort, an average of about 240,000 unique TCR beta nucleotide sequences was sequenced per donor, of which about 18% were non-productive. The study aimed to test whether signatures of past pathogen exposure could be identified by cataloging public T cell receptors.

Overall study outcomes, separate from this receptor: A further reported finding was that TCR beta sequences accurately predicted the HLA-A and HLA-B alleles for most subjects in the first cohort. Only TCR beta chains were sequenced in this cohort, and the absence of alpha or paired-chain data limited detectable features. A later genetic analysis associated a missense DCLRE1C variant with V-gene and J-gene trimming of TCR beta chains, and an independent cohort replicated the association. Approximately 16 rarely observed V segments, including chromosome 9 orphons, were excluded from the earlier analysis of about 500 of the donors because counts were too low. According to a later genetic analysis, donors in an Asian-associated ancestry cluster had fewer N-insertions in productive TCRs than the roughly 670-donor mean. Compared with equally common non-associated chains, HLA-associated TCR beta chains in a later analysis were more clonally expanded and had lower generation probabilities. In a later analysis, the rate of TCR association differed among HLA loci, with DRB1 alleles having the most associated TCRs and HLA-C alleles having the fewest. A later analysis reported that several top co-occurrence clusters appeared linked to parvovirus B19, influenza, CMV and Epstein-Barr virus. For the cohort, immune exposure information was limited to CMV serostatus. In a later analysis, most CMV-associated TCR beta chains were found to appear HLA-restricted, with HLA associations seemingly driven largely by CMV exposure. In both the original and validation cohorts, the classifier was reported to diagnose cytomegalovirus status with high specificity and sensitivity. Because some donors lacked HLA typing at each locus, the association tests relied only on the typed subset. A cluster of highly shared sequence variants was judged likely to represent a technical artifact of the sequencing pipeline. Presence/absence analyses assumed roughly uniform sequencing depth across donors, an assumption that may not hold. A few of the identified cytomegalovirus-associated TCR beta chains were confirmed in vitro to be specific for cytomegalovirus antigens. An earlier analysis of around 540 of the donors showed that most TCR beta V segments appeared in productive rearrangements either about 90% or about 30% of the time, which broadly matched IMGT annotations. Most TCR sequences were seen in very few donors, while some public TCRs were found in many individuals. When HLA alleles, especially DR and DQ, strongly co-occurred, TCR associations were difficult to assign to individual alleles. The authors suggested that the approach could potentially be generalized to other disease states and immunological phenotypes. In a later analysis, around 17,000 TCR beta sequences were associated with specific HLA alleles at a false discovery rate of 0.05. In the study, roughly 160 TCR beta chains were listed as associated with cytomegalovirus. Some IMGT-functional V segments, including TRBV6-2 and TRBV6-3, could not be told apart with the 87-base-pair reads, so those segments were excluded. Linkage disequilibrium might explain the correlated functional status among segregating V segments, but an unknown experimental factor could not be ruled out.

The method behind the library was the immunoSEQ multiplex PCR assay. For the multiplex PCR, a mixture combining 60 forward primers for TCR Vbeta segments and 13 reverse primers for TCR Jbeta segments was used. A multiplex PCR assay on genomic DNA amplified the CDR3 region of rearranged TCR beta genes. The Illumina HiSeq System was used to sequence the amplified TCR beta libraries as 87-base-pair reads. The paper's data handling went like this. In a later analysis, tens of millions of unique TCR beta chains were counted across the 666 repertoires, and roughly 11 million of these chains were shared by at least two donors. Raw reads were error-corrected and collapsed into unique sequences by a nearest-neighbor algorithm in which closely related sequences were merged to remove PCR and sequencing errors. CDR3 sequences were aligned to IMGT reference sequences to assign V, D and J gene segments. For a sequence to be retained, a match of at least six nucleotides to both a V gene segment and a J gene segment was required. Rearrangements were called productive when the CDR3 lacked stop codons and stayed in frame with V and J; all others were non-productive. CDR3 was defined according to IMGT convention as the region running from the second conserved V-encoded cysteine to the conserved J-encoded phenylalanine. The earlier analysis of fewer than 750 of the donors excluded sequences that lacked an unambiguous match to a single V gene segment. In an earlier analysis of approximately 590 of the donors, V segments were called functional above 56.7% productive rearrangements and were called segregating when the between-donor standard deviation exceeded 5%. A statistical classification framework was built for diagnosing cytomegalovirus status from the catalog of TCR beta chain sequences. V and J gene assignment, in a later analysis, came from comparing TCR nucleotide sequences with IMGT/GENE-DB human TR gene sequences. A later analysis assigned CDR3 sequences and most-parsimonious VDJ recombination scenarios with the TCRdist pipeline. A later analysis defined each TCR beta chain by its CDR3 amino acid sequence plus V-gene family, and excluded reads lacking a unique V-gene family. To address suspected cross-contamination and a sequencing artifact, a later analysis removed around 600 highly shared, low-generation-probability nucleotide sequences. In a later analysis, a clonal expansion index was calculated for each public chain from normalized within-repertoire ranks of inferred template counts. Generation probabilities in a later analysis came from a VDJ recombination model fitted to out-of-frame rearrangements, and those results were checked against IGoR. A later analysis scored TCR-TCR, TCR-HLA and TCR-CMV co-occurrence with hypergeometric tests, applying a repertoire-size bias correction to TCR pairs. False discovery rates were estimated in a later analysis by permuting HLA or CMV assignments 20 times. In a later analysis, co-occurring TCRs were grouped using DBSCAN, and TCRdist sequence similarity was added for clustering within HLA-allele-positive subsets. Repertoires with fewer than 30,000 or more than 120,000 public chains were left out of co-occurrence clustering, as were a few repertoires with anomalous nucleotide sharing. TCRdb mirrors the immuneACCESS table, restricted to in-frame sequences. Some clones are absent from its copies; in checked studies, under half trace to an unresolved V gene, and the reason for the others is unknown. The D gene and trimming were derived from the DNA, and the V and J assignments and clone size from that table. This sample lists approximately 180,000 clones; approximately 85% were detected once. The ten largest clones capture more than 1.5% of the sample.

The V end loses 4 bases and the J end loses 3 bases, and a stretch of 12 bases separates them. Reading the germline V gene gives CDR1 MDHEN and CDR2 SYDVKM. Reading from cysteine to phenylalanine, the CDR3 counts 14 amino acids. The read is trimmed to its CDR3 DNA, 42 bases read in frame from base 1. As for this clone: Its target antigen remains unknown. No much larger clone exists at a distance of one base, and base qualities are not known.

The cohort comprised several hundred healthy bone marrow donors. At the time of sampling, every cohort member was nominally healthy, though immune exposures that went unrecorded were likely present. The donor was CMV seronegative and belonged to the group of 352 seronegative cohort members. A peripheral blood sample was collected from each donor, and TCR beta sequencing was performed on peripheral blood mononuclear cells. The Qiagen DNeasy Blood Extraction Kit was used to extract genomic DNA from the blood cell samples. The sample consisted of PBMCs. The TCR comes from a man younger than 35 in good health and CMV-seronegative. Recombination linked TRBV28 to TRBJ1-2; TRBD1 could be the D gene, as 5 bases match. The CDR3: CASSSLTVYYGYTF. The base sequence is TGTGCCAGCAGTTCCCTGACAGTTTACTATGGCTACACCTTC.